What follows are 3 T cell receptor beta chains derived from one specimen sequenced in a study of regulatory T cells in long-lasting Graves disease. Sample time point: newly diagnosed GD, antithyroid drugs for less than 3 months. PBMCs provided the RNA from which the TCR library was made. iRepertoire HTBI primers and Arm-PCR of CDR3 regions built TCR beta libraries. TCRdb called the multiplex PCR reads again in MiXCR, with one record for every CDR3 protein. This table has around 500,000 distinct CDR3 sequences, more than 10% appearing once. This sample was shared with a second study, whose subject was T cells in Graves' hyperthyroidism and ophthalmopathy.

The sample here was peripheral blood mononuclear cells (PBMCs), taken at new diagnosis, from a patient treated with antithyroid drugs. The receptors come from a woman aged 25 to 39 with Graves disease.

The table lists this clonotype with a few counts. The chain is built from TRBV4-3 and TRBJ2-3, with 13 bases fitting TRBD2. The CDR3 totals 19 residues. The germline CDR1 and CDR2 sequences are LGHNA and YSLEER. Losses at the gene ends were 1 base for V and 5 bases for J; bases not matched to a gene: 12. For the CDR3, the DNA is TGCGCCAGCAGCCAAGGGATCCTTGGACTAGCGGGAGAGGGAGATACGCAGTATTTT. This sequence encodes CASSQGILGLAGEGDTQYF.

This clonotype has ten or more counts. The rearrangement links TRBV29-1 to TRBJ1-3; 9 nucleotides agree with TRBD1. V shed 7 bases, J shed 2 bases, and the junction held 6 bases outside the gene matches. The CDR3 length is 14 residues. From germline, CDR1 is SQVTM and CDR2 ANQGSEA. CDR3: CSAGTGSTGNTIYF. Written as DNA, the CDR3 is TGCAGCGCAGGGACAGGGTCTACTGGAAACACCATATATTTT.

This clonotype was counted many times. The chain couples TRBV11-3 to TRBJ1-1, with D tentatively TRBD1 (5 bases). Trimming left V 3 bases short and J 1 base short, with 9 bases between. The CDR3 has 14 amino acids. Germline V gene data show CDR1 as SGHNT and CDR2 as YENEEA. The CDR3 DNA reads TGTGCCAGCAGCTTCATTACAGGGAACACTGAAGCTTTCTTT. Its translation: CASSFITGNTEAFF.